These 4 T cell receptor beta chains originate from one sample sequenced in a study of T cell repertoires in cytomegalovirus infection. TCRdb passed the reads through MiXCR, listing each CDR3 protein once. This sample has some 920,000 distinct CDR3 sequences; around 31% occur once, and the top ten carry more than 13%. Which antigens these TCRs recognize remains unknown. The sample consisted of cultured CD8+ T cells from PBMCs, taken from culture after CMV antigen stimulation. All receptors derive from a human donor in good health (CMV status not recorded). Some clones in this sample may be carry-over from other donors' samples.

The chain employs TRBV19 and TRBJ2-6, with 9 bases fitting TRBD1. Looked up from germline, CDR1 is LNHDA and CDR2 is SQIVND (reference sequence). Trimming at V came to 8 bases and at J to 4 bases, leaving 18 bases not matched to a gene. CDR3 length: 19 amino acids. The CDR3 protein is CASSARDRVLGFGANVLTF. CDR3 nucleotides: TGTGCCAGTTCCGCAAGGGACAGGGTACTTGGGTTCGGGGCCAACGTCCTGACTTTC.

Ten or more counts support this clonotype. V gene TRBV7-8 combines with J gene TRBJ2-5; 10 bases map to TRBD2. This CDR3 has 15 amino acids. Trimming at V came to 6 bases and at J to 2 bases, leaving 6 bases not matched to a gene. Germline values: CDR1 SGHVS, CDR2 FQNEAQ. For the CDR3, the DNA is TGTGCCAGCAGATCCCTAGCGGGGGTGCAAGAGACCCAGTACTTC. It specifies CASRSLAGVQETQYF. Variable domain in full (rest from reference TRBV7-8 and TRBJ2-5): GAGVSQSPRYKVAKRGQDVALRCDPISGHVSLFWYQQALGQGPEFLTYFQNEAQLDKSGLPSDRFFAERPEGSVSTLKIQRTQQEDSAVYLCASRSLAGVQETQYFGPGTRLLVL.

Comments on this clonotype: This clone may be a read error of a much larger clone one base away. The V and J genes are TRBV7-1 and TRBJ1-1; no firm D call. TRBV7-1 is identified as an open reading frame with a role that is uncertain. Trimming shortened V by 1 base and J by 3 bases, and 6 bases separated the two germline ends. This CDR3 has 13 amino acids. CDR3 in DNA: TGTGCCAGCAGCTCAGGGGTGGACACTGAAGCTTTCTTT. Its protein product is CASSSGVDTEAFF.

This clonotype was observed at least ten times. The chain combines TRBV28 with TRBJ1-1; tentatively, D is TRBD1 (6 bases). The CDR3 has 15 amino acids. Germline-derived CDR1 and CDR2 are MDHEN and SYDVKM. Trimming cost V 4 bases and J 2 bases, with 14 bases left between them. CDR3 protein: CASSSRQVLNTEAFF. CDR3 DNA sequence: TGTGCCAGCAGTTCCCGACAGGTTTTAAACACTGAAGCTTTCTTT.